These 9 T cell receptor beta chains originate from one sample sequenced in a study of cytomegalovirus exposure and HLA in healthy donors. The study ran its PCR with 60 Vbeta and 13 Jbeta primers. The assay was immunoSEQ multiplex PCR, and TCRdb's table has in-frame clones only and misses some. The table shows 85,000 to 130,000 clones, with 75% occurring only once. The sequencing input was PBMCs. These receptors came from a male donor in good health and CMV-seropositive.

In this sample, this clone turned up a few times. The chain carries TRBV9 and TRBJ2-3; no firm D call. Trimming left V 4 bases short and J 4 bases short, with 10 bases between. Germline V gives CDR1 SGDLS, CDR2 YYNGEE. This CDR3 comprises 13 residues. CDR3 sequence reads: CASSTRSADTQYF. The CDR3, as DNA: TGTGCCAGCAGCACCCGGTCCGCAGATACGCAGTATTTT.

J is TRBJ2-3 and V is TRBV19; perhaps TRBD2 as D (5 bases). Trimming stripped 9 bases from V and 4 bases from J, with 17 bases between. CDR1 is LNHDA and CDR2 is SQIVND in the germline V gene (reference sequence). The CDR3 is made up of 14 amino acids. CDR3 DNA sequence: TGTGCCAGCCTGGACTCGTTCAGCGCAGATACGCAGTATTTT. This translates into CASLDSFSADTQYF.

The chain couples TRBV28 to TRBJ2-7; tentative D call: TRBD2 (5 bases). CDR3 length: 11 amino acids. The germline gives CDR1 MDHEN, CDR2 SYDVKM. The chain's CDR3 is CSTGKPYEQYF. CDR3 sequence (DNA): TGTTCAACGGGAAAACCCTACGAGCAGTACTTC.

CDR3 sequence: CASSLLPTGIGNQPQHF. The CDR3 coding sequence is TGTGCCAGCAGCTTACTTCCGACAGGTATAGGCAATCAGCCCCAGCATTTT. J is TRBJ1-5 and V is TRBV7-8; D perhaps matches TRBD1 (6 bases). CDR1 is SGHVS and CDR2 is FQNEAQ in the germline V gene. V dropped 2 bases and J dropped 2 bases, with 16 bases sitting between them. The CDR3 runs 17 residues.

The chain carries TRBV14 and TRBJ2-7; D is perhaps TRBD1 (6 bases). V was cut by 4 bases and J by 3 bases, with 19 bases left in between. The germline V gene has CDR1 SGHDN and CDR2 FVKESK. CDR3 length: 16 amino acids. The CDR3 bases are TGTGCCAGCAGCCCATGGTCAGGGGACCAGGTCTACGAGCAGTACTTC. Its protein product is CASSPWSGDQVYEQYF. The variable domain in full, completed from reference TRBV14 and TRBJ2-7, reads EAGVTQFPSHSVIEKGQTVTLRCDPISGHDNLYWYRRVMGKEIKFLLHFVKESKQDESGMPNNRFLAERTGGTYSTLKVQPAELEDSGVYFCASSPWSGDQVYEQYFGPGTRLTVT.

This clone has just a few counts. V is TRBV4-1 and J is TRBJ1-3; D ambiguous. The germline V gene has CDR1 MGHRA and CDR2 YSYEKL. Deletions cut 3 bases from V and 4 bases from J, with 13 bases between. This CDR3 comprises 15 residues. CDR3 DNA sequence: TGCGCCAGCAGCCAGGATGACACGAACGGAAACACCATATATTTT. It yields the protein CASSQDDTNGNTIYF.

The rearrangement joins TRBV7-8 to TRBJ1-2, with TRBD1 as a possible D gene (6 bases). There are 13 residues in the CDR3. The V gene lost 6 bases and the J gene lost 4 bases, with 12 bases spanning the gap. The germline CDR1 and CDR2 sequences are SGHVS and FQNEAQ. The CDR3, as DNA: TGTGCCAGCAGGGATACGACAGGCTATGGCTACACCTTC. Its translation is CASRDTTGYGYTF.

This chain links TRBV11-2 with TRBJ2-1; D possibly corresponds to TRBD2 (5 bases). The V end lost 6 bases, the J end lost 9 bases, and 21 bases lay between the germline ends. This CDR3 is 15 amino acids long. The germline gives CDR1 SGHAT, CDR2 FQNNGV. The CDR3 nucleotides read TGTGCCAGCAGAAACTCCGGGATCGGGTGGGGTGAGCAGTTCTTC. It encodes CASRNSGIGWGEQFF.

For the CDR3, the DNA is TGCAGCGTTGATGAGGGACACCTCTCTGGAAACACCATATATTTT. This codes for CSVDEGHLSGNTIYF. The V call is TRBV29-1, the J call TRBJ1-3, with D possibly being TRBD1 (6 bases). Germline V gene lookup returns CDR1 SQVTM and CDR2 ANQGSEA. This CDR3 is built from 15 residues. Trimming pared 3 bases from V and 0 bases from J, leaving 12 bases between.